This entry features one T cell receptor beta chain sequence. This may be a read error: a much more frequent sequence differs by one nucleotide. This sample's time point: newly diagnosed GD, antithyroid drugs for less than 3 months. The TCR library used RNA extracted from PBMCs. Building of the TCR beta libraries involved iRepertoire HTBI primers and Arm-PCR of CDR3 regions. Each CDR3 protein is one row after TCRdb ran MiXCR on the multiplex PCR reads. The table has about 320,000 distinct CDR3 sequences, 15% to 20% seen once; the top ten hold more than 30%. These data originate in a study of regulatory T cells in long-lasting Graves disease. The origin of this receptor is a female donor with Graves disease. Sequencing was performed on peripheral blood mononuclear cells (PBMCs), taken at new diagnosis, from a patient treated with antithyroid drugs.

The CDR3 protein is CASRFTGANEQYF. For the CDR3, the DNA is TGTGCCAGCAGGTTTACGGGAGCTAACGAGCAGTACTTC. The V call is TRBV2, the J call TRBJ2-7; a possible D gene is TRBD2 (6 bases). The V gene's germline CDR1 is SNHLY and CDR2 FYNNEI. The CDR3 loop spans 13 amino acids. V lost 6 bases, J lost 5 bases, and 14 bases lay in between.